This entry lists 23 T cell receptor beta chains sequenced from one sample in a study of blood T cell repertoires in COVID-19 (dated by TCRdb to between 2020 and 2021). The library was generated by the immunoSEQ multiplex PCR assay. The table comes from immuneACCESS by way of TCRdb, which keeps in-frame sequences with V and J called. Part of the clones is missing from these tables; in studies checked, under half for an unresolved V gene and the rest for unknown reasons. In all, the sample holds over 70,000 clones, and 85% to 90% of those were seen once. Approximately 4.3% of the sample goes to the ten largest clones. The sequenced material came from peripheral blood. These receptors all stem from a woman at least 80 years old with active or convalescent COVID-19.

The chain uses TRBV7-2 and TRBJ2-2; possibly TRBD2 for D (6 bases). Trimming stripped 2 bases from V and 3 bases from J, with 10 bases between. In germline, CDR1 is SGHTA, CDR2 FQGNSA. This CDR3 is 15 amino acids long. The CDR3 is CASSLTGSYTGELFF. CDR3 DNA: TGTGCCAGCAGCTTAACCGGGAGCTACACCGGGGAGCTGTTTTTT.

V usage is TRBV5-4 and J usage is TRBJ2-7; 9 nucleotides align to TRBD2. This CDR3 comprises 15 residues. Germline V gene sequence: CDR1 SGHNT, CDR2 YYREEE (reference sequence). Trimming removed 0 bases from V and 5 bases from J; junction bases left unmatched: 6. This CDR3 is CASSLAREGRNEQYF. In nucleotides, the CDR3 is TGTGCCAGCAGCTTGGCGCGGGAGGGCCGGAACGAGCAGTACTTC.

The chain employs TRBV28 and TRBJ2-5, with 14 bases aligning to TRBD2. The CDR3 is 15 residues long. Germline V gene data show CDR1 as MDHEN and CDR2 as SYDVKM. V gave up 4 bases and J gave up 3 bases; unmatched junction bases: 1. DNA for the CDR3: TGTGCCAGCAGTTCGGGACTAGCGGGAGAAGAGACCCAGTACTTC. It encodes CASSSGLAGEETQYF.

This chain joins TRBV7-2 and TRBJ2-1; D uncertain. The CDR3 contains 13 residues. Germline V gene lookup returns CDR1 SGHTA and CDR2 FQGNSA. Between the trimmed V and J ends, which lost 0 bases and 7 bases, there was a span of 7 bases. The CDR3 reads CASSLAPINEQFF. CDR3 nucleotide sequence: TGTGCCAGCAGCTTAGCGCCTATAAATGAGCAGTTCTTC. Together with reference TRBV7-2 and TRBJ2-1, the CDR3 gives the full variable domain: GAGVSQSPSNKVTEKGKDVELRCDPISGHTALYWYRQSLGQGLEFLIYFQGNSAPDKSGLPSDRFSAERTGGSVSTLTIQRTQQEDSAVYLCASSLAPINEQFFGPGTRLTVL.

The V call is TRBV7-3, the J call TRBJ2-1, with TRBD2 matching 8 bases. Germline values: CDR1 SGHTA, CDR2 FQGTGA. The CDR3 sequence is 15 residues long. With 5 bases clipped from V and 3 bases from J, the junction kept 6 bases outside the gene matches. The CDR3 DNA sequence: TGTGCCAGCAGCCAGGGACTAGTTATCTACAATGAGCAGTTCTTC. As protein: CASSQGLVIYNEQFF. The full variable domain, rest sourced from reference TRBV7-3 and TRBJ2-1, is GAGVSQTPSNKVTEKGKYVELRCDPISGHTALYWYRQSLGQGPEFLIYFQGTGAADDSGLPNDRFFAVRPEGSVSTLKIQRTERGDSAVYLCASSQGLVIYNEQFFGPGTRLTVL.

The rearrangement links TRBV18 to TRBJ1-2; 12 bases align to TRBD1. This CDR3 spans 17 amino acids. The germline V gene has CDR1 KGHSH and CDR2 LQKENI. J lost 7 bases, V lost 2 bases, and 11 bases had no gene match. The CDR3 is CASSPGTGGLKRGGYTF. Written as DNA, the CDR3 is TGTGCCAGCTCACCAGGGACAGGGGGCCTCAAGCGGGGTGGCTACACCTTC. The whole variable domain, filled in from reference TRBV18 and TRBJ1-2, reads NAGVMQNPRHLVRRRGQEARLRCSPMKGHSHVYWYRQLPEEGLKFMVYLQKENIIDESGMPKERFSAEFPKEGPSILRIQQVVRGDSAAYFCASSPGTGGLKRGGYTFGSGTRLTVV.

This clone appeared a few times. The chain combines TRBV15 with TRBJ1-1; 7 nucleotides align to TRBD1. The V gene's germline CDR1 is LNHNV and CDR2 YYDKDF (reference sequence). J was trimmed by 6 bases and V by 1 base; bases with no gene match: 8. This CDR3 spans 15 amino acids. The CDR3: CATSRAGGSYSEAFF. CDR3 DNA: TGTGCCACCAGCAGAGCAGGGGGTAGTTATTCTGAAGCTTTCTTT.

The chain uses TRBV19 and TRBJ1-5; 7 bases line up with TRBD1. The J segment lost 10 bases and the V segment lost 3 bases, leaving 12 bases of the junction unmatched. CDR3 length: 15 residues. Germline assignment: CDR1 LNHDA and CDR2 SQIVND (reference sequence). This CDR3 is CASSISPMQGVPQHF. CDR3 nucleotide sequence: TGTGCCAGTAGTATCTCCCCAATGCAGGGGGTCCCCCAGCATTTT.

In DNA, the CDR3 is TGTGCCAGCAGTTTGATTAGCGGGAGGGCCCTGGATGAGCAGTTCTTC. Translating gives CASSLISGRALDEQFF. The rearrangement joins TRBV27 to TRBJ2-1, with 11 bases fitting TRBD2. Germline loops: CDR1 MNHEY, CDR2 SMNVEV (reference sequence). The CDR3 runs to 16 residues. With V trimmed by 3 bases and J by 8 bases, 9 bases remained unmatched.

V is TRBV2 and J is TRBJ2-1; 10 nucleotides agree with TRBD2. The CDR3 has 15 amino acids. V was clipped by 6 bases and J by 10 bases; unmatched bases: 12. Germline lookup yields CDR1 SNHLY and CDR2 FYNNEI. The CDR3 nucleotides are TGTGCCAGCAGAGACAATAGCGGGAGGTCGGGGGAGCAGTTCTTC. It yields the protein CASRDNSGRSGEQFF.

This clone was counted between two and nine times. This rearrangement joins TRBV12-5 to TRBJ1-1; TRBD1 aligns across 9 bases. This CDR3 is built from 13 residues. J gave up 7 bases and V 6 bases, and 6 bases lay outside the gene matches. Germline values: CDR1 LGHNT, CDR2 FRNRAP. CDR3 nucleotides: TGTGCTAGTGGCACCACAGGGGGCAGTGAAGCTTTCTTT. This gives the protein CASGTTGGSEAFF.

The DNA for the CDR3 is TGCGCCAGCAGTGACGGAGGTCGGATAGCGGGAGGGCCGAAAGAGCAGTACTTC. It translates to CASSDGGRIAGGPKEQYF. The chain uses TRBV5-1 and TRBJ2-7, with 11 bases that match TRBD2. This CDR3 has 18 amino acids. With V trimmed by 5 bases and J by 7 bases, 20 bases remained unmatched. Germline V gene lookup returns CDR1 SGHRS and CDR2 YFSETQ. The entire variable domain, with the rest obtained from reference TRBV5-1 and TRBJ2-7, is as follows: KAGVTQTPRYLIKTRGQQVTLSCSPISGHRSVSWYQQTPGQGLQFLFEYFSETQRNKGNFPGRFSGRQFSNSRSEMNVSTLELGDSALYLCASSDGGRIAGGPKEQYFGPGTRLTVT.

The V gene is TRBV5-1, the J gene TRBJ2-5, with D perhaps TRBD1 (5 bases). The CDR3 has 14 residues. Germline V gives CDR1 SGHRS, CDR2 YFSETQ. The ends were cut back, 0 bases at V and 0 bases at J, with 6 bases in the middle. CDR3 region: CASSLAGNQETQYF. In nucleotides, the CDR3 is TGCGCCAGCAGCTTGGCAGGGAACCAAGAGACCCAGTACTTC.

The chain is built from TRBV29-1 and TRBJ2-1; 16 nucleotides align to TRBD2. The CDR3 spans 16 residues. From germline, CDR1 is SQVTM and CDR2 ANQGSEA. The V gene end was trimmed by 7 bases and the J gene end by 4 bases; junction bases not matched to a gene: 7. The chain's CDR3 is CSAAGTSGRDYNEQFF. DNA of the CDR3: TGCAGCGCCGCCGGGACTAGCGGGAGGGATTACAATGAGCAGTTCTTC.

The V gene is TRBV6-1, the J gene TRBJ1-3; D is unresolved. The V end was cut by 2 bases, the J end by 2 bases, with 7 bases between. The CDR3 contains 14 residues. The germline V gene encodes CDR1 MNHNS and CDR2 SASEGT. Here the CDR3 DNA reads TGTGCCAGCAGTGAAAGGAGCACTGGAAACACCATATATTTT. Translating gives CASSERSTGNTIYF.

The V call is TRBV10-2, the J call TRBJ2-5; 9 bases map to TRBD2. CDR1 WSHSY and CDR2 SAAADI come from the germline V gene. The trim removed 4 bases at V and 5 bases at J, leaving 8 bases unmatched. This CDR3 comprises 15 residues. CDR3 sequence (DNA): TGCGCCAGCAGTGGTGCTAGCGGGACGAGTGAGACCCAGTACTTC. Its protein product is CASSGASGTSETQYF.

The chain is built from TRBV27 and TRBJ2-5; TRBD1 matches 8 bases. Germline V gene data show CDR1 as MNHEY and CDR2 as SMNVEV (reference sequence). V lost 5 bases and J lost 5; bases outside the gene matches: 4. The CDR3 consists of 13 residues. This CDR3 is CASSTTGGETQYF. The CDR3 DNA reads TGTGCCAGCAGTACAACAGGGGGGGAGACCCAGTACTTC.

The chain recombines TRBV7-9 with TRBJ1-4; 8 bases are shared with TRBD1. With 5 bases clipped from V and 6 bases from J, the junction kept 11 bases outside the gene matches. CDR3 length equals 16 residues. The V gene's germline CDR1 is SEHNR and CDR2 FQNEAQ (reference sequence). The chain's CDR3 is CASSGQQGGYDEKLFF. The DNA for the CDR3 is TGTGCCAGCAGCGGACAACAGGGGGGATACGATGAAAAACTGTTTTTT.

The genes are TRBV30 and TRBJ1-1; D is unclear. CDR1 and CDR2 (germline): GTSNPN, SVGIG (reference sequence). The ends were cut back, 2 bases at V and 0 bases at J, with 16 bases in the middle. The CDR3 consists of 16 residues. The CDR3 region has the DNA TGTGCCTGGAGTCCGGCAGAGACTTTTATGAACACTGAAGCTTTCTTT. Amino acid sequence: CAWSPAETFMNTEAFF.

The chain uses TRBV28 and TRBJ1-6; weak D call: TRBD1 (6 bases). This CDR3 is built from 14 residues. V dropped 4 bases and J dropped 10 bases, with 14 bases sitting between them. CDR1 is MDHEN, CDR2 SYDVKM, per germline. CDR3 DNA sequence: TGTGCCAGCAGTTCAGGGGATGCTTACTCACCCCTCCACTTT. Translating gives CASSSGDAYSPLHF. Complete variable domain (other parts from reference TRBV28 and TRBJ1-6): DVKVTQSSRYLVKRTGEKVFLECVQDMDHENMFWYRQDPGLGLRLIYFSYDVKMKEKGDIPEGYSVSREKKERFSLILESASTNQTSMYLCASSSGDAYSPLHFGNGTRLTVT.

The genes are TRBV28 and TRBJ1-2; D unresolved. Trimming pared 1 base from V and 6 bases from J, leaving 12 bases between. Germline V gene data show CDR1 as MDHEN and CDR2 as SYDVKM. CDR3 size: 14 residues. CDR3: CASSLLTRDNGYTF. CDR3 DNA sequence: TGTGCCAGCAGTTTATTAACCCGGGATAATGGCTACACCTTC.

The chain uses TRBV3-1 (or the pseudogene TRBV3-2) and TRBJ2-3; no reliable D call. This CDR3 region has 15 residues. The germline gives CDR1 LGHDT, CDR2 YNNKEL (reference sequence). Trimming shortened V by 4 bases and J by 1 base, and 12 bases separated the two germline ends. CDR3 sequence (DNA): TGTGCCAGCAGCCTCGCTTCCAGCGGCACAGATACGCAGTATTTT. Translation gives CASSLASSGTDTQYF.

V usage is TRBV11-2 and J usage is TRBJ2-3; D remains unclear. Trimming took off 10 bases at V and 7 bases at J, with 12 bases between the two ends. Germline V gene sequence: CDR1 SGHAT, CDR2 FQNNGV. The CDR3 is 11 residues long. The CDR3 reads CATSSDYTQYF. The CDR3 DNA sequence: TGTGCCACCTCAAGCGATTATACGCAGTATTTT.